These 2 T cell receptor beta chains came from one sample sequenced in a study of blood T cell repertoires in COVID-19. Libraries were prepared by immunoSEQ multiplex PCR; TCRdb keeps only in-frame clonotypes and omits some of them. The repertoire has fewer than 300,000 clones, approximately 93% of them found once; the top ten carry about 2.2%. Specimen: peripheral blood. The origin of the receptors is a woman aged 25 to 45 with COVID-19, enrolled during active disease.

The chain carries TRBV14 and TRBJ2-7; no reliable D call. The CDR3 is 14 residues long. Germline V lookup: CDR1 SGHDN, CDR2 FVKESK. V was shortened by 1 base and J by 2 bases, with 9 bases between the two germline ends. CDR3 region: CASSQVTPTYEQYF. In DNA form, the CDR3 reads TGTGCCAGCAGCCAAGTCACTCCCACCTACGAGCAGTACTTC.

CDR3 bases: TGTGCCAGCAGCTTACTGGGGCGTGGCGGAGGCTACACCTTC. The encoded protein is CASSLLGRGGGYTF. The chain uses TRBV7-2 and TRBJ1-2; the D gene is possibly TRBD1 (5 bases). The V end lost 2 bases, the J end lost 8 bases, and 15 bases lay between the germline ends. The CDR3 has 14 residues. CDR1 is SGHTA and CDR2 is FQGNSA in the germline V gene.